The 24 T cell receptor beta chains given below trace back to one sample, sequenced in a study of OX40 agonist ivuxolimab in advanced cancers. Generated by immunoSEQ multiplex PCR, the TCRdb table keeps only in-frame clones and is missing some. The profile shows around 65,000 clones, just over 90% of them singletons. The sample consisted of CD4+ or CD8+ T cells sorted from blood, taken in a trial of the OX40 agonist ivuxolimab. The receptors were sampled from an adult with an advanced solid tumor such as melanoma, head and neck, liver or kidney cancer.

The chain carries TRBV7-8 and TRBJ2-7; D is possibly TRBD2 (5 bases). V lost 4 bases and J lost 6, with 16 bases in between. CDR1 and CDR2 (germline): SGHVS, FQNEAQ. CDR3 size: 14 residues. The CDR3 bases are TGTGCCAGCAGCTCAGACTATGTTTGGGGCGAGCAGTACTTC. It specifies CASSSDYVWGEQYF. The full variable domain, completed using reference TRBV7-8 and TRBJ2-7, is GAGVSQSPRYKVAKRGQDVALRCDPISGHVSLFWYQQALGQGPEFLTYFQNEAQLDKSGLPSDRFFAERPEGSVSTLKIQRTQQEDSAVYLCASSSDYVWGEQYFGPGTRLTVT.

The J gene is TRBJ2-1, the V gene TRBV5-5; 12 bases are shared with TRBD2. The germline V gene has CDR1 SGHKS and CDR2 YYEKEE (reference sequence). Losses at the gene ends were 3 bases for V and 7 bases for J; bases not matched to a gene: 11. The CDR3 has 17 amino acids. The CDR3 region is CASSSGVLAGGGNEQFF. CDR3 in DNA: TGTGCCAGCAGCTCCGGCGTCCTAGCGGGAGGGGGGAATGAGCAGTTCTTC.

CDR3 amino acids: CASRNREIGELFF. The DNA for the CDR3 is TGTGCCAGCAGAAACAGGGAGATCGGGGAGCTGTTTTTT. This rearrangement joins TRBV2 to TRBJ2-2; possible D gene TRBD1, 6 bases. The ends were cut back, 6 bases at V and 7 bases at J, with 12 bases in the middle. Germline V gene data show CDR1 as SNHLY and CDR2 as FYNNEI. This CDR3 has 13 amino acids.

V usage is TRBV19 and J usage is TRBJ2-2, with D possibly being TRBD2 (5 bases). Germline V lookup: CDR1 LNHDA, CDR2 SQIVND (reference sequence). The length of the CDR3 is 13 residues. The V end was cut by 3 bases, the J end by 5 bases, with 7 bases between. The CDR3 DNA reads TGTGCCAGTAGTATGGAGCGGACCGGGGAGCTGTTTTTT. It translates to CASSMERTGELFF.

The rearrangement joins TRBV7-8 to TRBJ1-5; no firm D call. There are 14 residues in the CDR3. Germline CDR1 SGHVS, CDR2 FQNEAQ. The V gene lost 5 bases and the J gene lost 1 base, with 9 bases spanning the gap. CDR3 coding DNA: TGTGCCAGCAGCCCCGGGCGGAGCAATCAGCCCCAGCATTTT. Its translation is CASSPGRSNQPQHF.

The rearrangement joins TRBV19 to TRBJ2-1; D is uncertain. This CDR3 contains 19 residues. Germline V CDR1 and CDR2: LNHDA, SQIVND (reference sequence). Trimming cost V 1 base and J 0 bases, with 19 bases left between them. The CDR3 DNA reads as TGTGCCAGTAGTATAGGCGGTTACAGTTCGCAACCCTCCTACAATGAGCAGTTCTTC. Protein sequence: CASSIGGYSSQPSYNEQFF.

The chain combines TRBV15 with TRBJ2-7, with 9 bases aligning to TRBD2. The V gene's germline CDR1 is LNHNV and CDR2 YYDKDF (reference sequence). V lost 0 bases and J lost 3; bases outside the gene matches: 9. CDR3 length equals 17 residues. CDR3 residues: CATSRDFGTSQFYEQYF. The DNA of the CDR3 is TGTGCCACCAGCAGAGATTTTGGGACTAGCCAATTCTACGAGCAGTACTTC.

For the CDR3, the DNA is TGTGCCAGTACCAATTTAGCGGAACCCTACGAGCAGTACTTC. Its protein product is CASTNLAEPYEQYF. The chain carries TRBV19 and TRBJ2-7; tentative D call: TRBD2 (6 bases). The V gene's germline CDR1 is LNHDA and CDR2 SQIVND (reference sequence). The ends were cut back, 7 bases at V and 2 bases at J, with 15 bases in the middle. This CDR3 region has 14 residues.

This clone turned up a few times. Other DNA sequences in this sample translate to the same CDR3. J is TRBJ1-1 and V is TRBV6-1; D is unresolved. The V gene lost 1 base and the J gene lost 0 bases, with 9 bases spanning the gap. CDR3 length: 15 residues. CDR1 and CDR2 from the germline V gene are MNHNS and SASEGT. The chain's CDR3 is CASSEGPGLNTEAFF. The CDR3 DNA sequence: TGTGCCAGCAGTGAAGGCCCGGGTCTGAACACTGAAGCTTTCTTT.

This sequence joins TRBV28 and TRBJ1-5; 8 bases match TRBD1. The CDR3 sequence is 17 residues long. Germline-derived CDR1 and CDR2 are MDHEN and SYDVKM. V shed 1 base and J 5 bases; nucleotides not matched to a gene: 10. The CDR3 bases are TGTGCCAGCAGTTTATTCCTCTGGCAGGGGGCGCATCAGCCCCAGCATTTT. Translated, it gives CASSLFLWQGAHQPQHF.

The chain uses TRBV7-2 and TRBJ2-3, with 8 bases fitting TRBD2. Germline-derived CDR1 and CDR2 are SGHTA and FQGNSA. The V gene end was trimmed by 1 base and the J gene end by 5 bases; junction bases not matched to a gene: 5. The CDR3 spans 15 residues. The CDR3 is CASSLEAGVRDTQYF. The CDR3 DNA is TGTGCCAGCAGCTTAGAAGCGGGAGTCAGAGATACGCAGTATTTT.

This clone was seen a handful of times. The chain employs TRBV4-2 and TRBJ2-3; possibly TRBD2 for D (6 bases). The germline gives CDR1 LGHNA, CDR2 YNFKEQ. Trimming removed 0 bases from V and 1 base from J, with 11 bases in between. The CDR3 length is 16 residues. Here the CDR3 DNA reads TGTGCCAGCAGCCAAGATTACGGAGGGGGCACAGATACGCAGTATTTT. Translation gives CASSQDYGGGTDTQYF.

This clone was picked up one time. The chain has TRBV15 and TRBJ1-2, with D perhaps matching TRBD1 (5 bases). The V gene's germline CDR1 is LNHNV and CDR2 YYDKDF (reference sequence). The V end was cut by 5 bases, the J end by 0 bases, with 7 bases between. The CDR3 loop spans 13 amino acids. This CDR3 reads CATSGGANYGYTF. CDR3 in DNA: TGTGCCACCAGCGGGGGAGCTAACTATGGCTACACCTTC. Variable domain in full (rest from reference TRBV15 and TRBJ1-2): DAMVIQNPRYQVTQFGKPVTLSCSQTLNHNVMYWYQQKSSQAPKLLFHYYDKDFNNEADTPDNFQSRRPNTSFCFLDIRSPGLGDTAMYLCATSGGANYGYTFGSGTRLTVV.

The rearrangement joins TRBV6-5 to TRBJ2-1; the D gene is possibly TRBD1 (6 bases). Germline CDR1 reads MNHEY; CDR2 reads SVGAGI. Trimming removed 3 bases at V and 8 bases at J, with 11 bases between. There are 13 residues in the CDR3. CDR3 amino acids: CASSYGGAYEQFF. For the CDR3, the DNA is TGTGCCAGCAGTTATGGGGGCGCTTATGAGCAGTTCTTC.

This chain joins TRBV28 and TRBJ1-5, with 7 bases that match TRBD1. There are 16 residues in the CDR3. V lost 5 bases and J lost 4; bases outside the gene matches: 11. Germline V gene sequence: CDR1 MDHEN, CDR2 SYDVKM. The CDR3 is CASSPPQGFRNQPQHF. CDR3 nucleotide sequence: TGTGCCAGCAGTCCCCCACAGGGGTTTAGGAATCAGCCCCAGCATTTT.

This clone was seen a single time. The chain employs TRBV18 and TRBJ1-1, with D possibly TRBD1 on 6 matching bases. The CDR3 extends over 14 amino acids. Trimming removed 2 bases at V and 1 base at J, with 8 bases between. Germline lookup yields CDR1 KGHSH and CDR2 LQKENI. DNA of the CDR3: TGTGCCAGCTCACCAAGACAGGCGAACACTGAAGCTTTCTTT. Translating it yields CASSPRQANTEAFF.

This rearrangement joins TRBV19 to TRBJ1-5, with 8 bases fitting TRBD1. Germline V gives CDR1 LNHDA, CDR2 SQIVND (reference sequence). CDR3 length: 15 amino acids. V lost 1 base, J lost 7 bases, and 6 bases stayed unmatched. DNA for the CDR3: TGTGCCAGTAGTATAGGTCAGGGGGCCTGGCAGCCCCAGCATTTT. The encoded protein is CASSIGQGAWQPQHF.

CDR3: CASSASLRDEYNEQFF. CDR3 in DNA: TGTGCCAGCAGTGCGTCTTTGCGCGACGAGTACAATGAGCAGTTCTTC. The V call is TRBV6-6, the J call TRBJ2-1; D is undetermined. This CDR3 is 16 amino acids long. Germline V gene sequence: CDR1 MNHNY, CDR2 SVGAGI (reference sequence). The V end was cut by 5 bases, the J end by 4 bases, with 18 bases between.

The genes are TRBV10-3 and TRBJ2-3, with a tentative D call TRBD2 (6 bases). The CDR3 has 18 residues. V lost 5 bases to trimming and J lost 4 bases, with 25 bases between them. The germline V gene has CDR1 ENHRY and CDR2 SYGVKD. The CDR3 coding sequence is TGTGCCATCAGTTTTCCTCCCGGGACTTCCCTCGGGGCAGATACGCAGTATTTT. This sequence encodes CAISFPPGTSLGADTQYF.

The chain links TRBV27 to TRBJ2-1; 9 bases match TRBD1. The germline V gene has CDR1 MNHEY and CDR2 SMNVEV (reference sequence). With 4 bases clipped from V and 2 bases from J, the junction kept 3 bases outside the gene matches. The CDR3 spans 15 residues. CDR3 amino acids: CASSWTGDTYNEQFF. The CDR3 region has the DNA TGTGCCAGCAGTTGGACAGGGGACACCTACAATGAGCAGTTCTTC.

The gene calls are TRBV19 and TRBJ2-7; D uncertain. The germline V and J ends were trimmed by 5 bases and 6 bases, with 14 bases remaining between them. The CDR3 covers 13 residues. In germline, CDR1 is LNHDA, CDR2 SQIVND (reference sequence). The CDR3 nucleotides are TGTGCCAGTAGTGGATTGGGATTCTCCGAGCAGTACTTC. It codes for CASSGLGFSEQYF.

The chain combines TRBV6-5 with TRBJ1-2; D ambiguous. V lost 5 bases and J 8 bases, leaving 15 bases between the germline ends. The CDR3 covers 13 residues. The germline V gene encodes CDR1 MNHEY and CDR2 SVGAGI. CDR3 nucleotides: TGTGCCAGCAGTGTGGGAGGGTCGGGGGGCTACACCTTC. Amino acids: CASSVGGSGGYTF.

The chain joins TRBV5-4 to TRBJ2-1, with TRBD2 identical over 8 bases. The J segment lost 5 bases and the V segment lost 4 bases, leaving 8 bases of the junction unmatched. The length of the CDR3 is 15 residues. CDR1 is SGHNT, CDR2 YYREEE, per germline (reference sequence). CDR3 in amino acids: CASSPGTSQNNEQFF. CDR3 nucleotides: TGTGCCAGCAGCCCAGGGACTAGTCAGAACAATGAGCAGTTCTTC.

The chain is built from TRBV5-6 and TRBJ2-7; D may be TRBD1 (6 bases). The CDR3 consists of 16 residues. Germline loops: CDR1 SGHDT, CDR2 YYEEEE. The germline V and J ends were trimmed by 5 bases and 0 bases, with 18 bases remaining between them. The CDR3 reads CASRIEGRGSSYEQYF. The CDR3 coding sequence is TGTGCCAGCAGGATCGAGGGCAGGGGAAGCTCCTACGAGCAGTACTTC.